This T cell receptor (beta chain) was recorded in a study of shared clonotypes between healthy human individuals. Whole-study results and caveats: Generation probabilities of non-shared clonotypes were lower (relative to those shared by all four donors).

As to this clone: Its antigen is undetermined.

CD45RO-negative, CCR7-selected cells formed the naive CD8 fraction, which excluded terminally differentiated effector memory CD45RA+ cells. Each replicate PCR on the sorted subsets used about 0.2 ug DNA (around 30,000 T cell genomes). The method was immunoSEQ multiplex PCR; TCRdb's version includes in-frame clones alone and lacks a portion of them. The data hold hundreds of thousands of clones, with almost 95% observed a single time. The CDR3 loop spans 13 amino acids. CDR1 and CDR2 (germline): MNHEY, SMNVEV (reference sequence). V gave up 5 bases and J gave up 4 bases, with 11 bases separating them.

V gene TRBV27 combines with J gene TRBJ1-1; D uncertain. Sequenced sample: naive CD8+ T cells sorted from blood. This receptor was identified in a man aged 30-40 years in good health. This chain's CDR3 is CASSLTQVTEAFF. The CDR3, as DNA: TGTGCCAGCAGTCTCACCCAGGTCACTGAAGCTTTCTTT.